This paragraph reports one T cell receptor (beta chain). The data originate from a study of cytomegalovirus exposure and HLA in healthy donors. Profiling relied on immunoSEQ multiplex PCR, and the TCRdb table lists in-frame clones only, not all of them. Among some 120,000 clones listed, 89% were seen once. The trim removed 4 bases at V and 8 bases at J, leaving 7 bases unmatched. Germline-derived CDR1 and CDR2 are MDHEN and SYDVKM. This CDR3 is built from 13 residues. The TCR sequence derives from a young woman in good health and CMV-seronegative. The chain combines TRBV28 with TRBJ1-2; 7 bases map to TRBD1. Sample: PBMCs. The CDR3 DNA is TGTGCCAGCAGTTGGGGACAGCCGATGGGCTACACCTTC. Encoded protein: CASSWGQPMGYTF.